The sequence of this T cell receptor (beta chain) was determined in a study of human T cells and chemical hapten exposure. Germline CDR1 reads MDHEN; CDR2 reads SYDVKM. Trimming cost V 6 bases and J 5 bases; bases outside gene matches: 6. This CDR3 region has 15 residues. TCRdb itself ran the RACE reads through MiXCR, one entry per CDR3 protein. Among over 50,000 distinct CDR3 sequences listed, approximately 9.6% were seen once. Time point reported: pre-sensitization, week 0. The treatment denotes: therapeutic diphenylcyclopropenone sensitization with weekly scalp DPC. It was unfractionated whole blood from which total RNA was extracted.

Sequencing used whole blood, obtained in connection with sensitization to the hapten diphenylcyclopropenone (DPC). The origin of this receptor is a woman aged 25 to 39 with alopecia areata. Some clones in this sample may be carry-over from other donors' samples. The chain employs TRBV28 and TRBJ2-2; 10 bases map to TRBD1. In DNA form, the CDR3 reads TGTGCCAGCAGCCGGCGGACAGGGGGGACCGGGGAGCTGTTTTTT. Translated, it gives CASSRRTGGTGELFF.